Reported below is one T cell receptor beta chain. Its antigen is not identified. At a deep level, the assay was run. It was on ten immunoSEQ deep assay plates that unsorted PBMC DNA was sequenced. Sequenced by immunoSEQ multiplex PCR; TCRdb stores in-frame clones only, minus some. The sample consists of fewer than 650,000 clones, 70% to 80% of them appearing once. These data belong to a study of shared clonotypes between healthy human individuals. General study findings and limits: Clonotype sharing across donors was expected to vary with sequencing depth.

The CDR3 has 17 amino acids. CDR1 is LGHNT and CDR2 is FRNRAP in the germline V gene. V lost 0 bases to trimming and J lost 0 bases; unmatched junction nucleotides: 5. The chain links TRBV12-5 to TRBJ1-1; 9 positions agree with TRBD1. Material: PBMCs. This clonotype was sampled from a woman aged 40 to 50 in good health. Some clones in this sample may be carry-over from other donors' samples. The DNA for the CDR3 is TGTGCTAGTGGTTTGGTGAGGGGGACAGGGCTGAACACTGAAGCTTTCTTT. This gives the protein CASGLVRGTGLNTEAFF.